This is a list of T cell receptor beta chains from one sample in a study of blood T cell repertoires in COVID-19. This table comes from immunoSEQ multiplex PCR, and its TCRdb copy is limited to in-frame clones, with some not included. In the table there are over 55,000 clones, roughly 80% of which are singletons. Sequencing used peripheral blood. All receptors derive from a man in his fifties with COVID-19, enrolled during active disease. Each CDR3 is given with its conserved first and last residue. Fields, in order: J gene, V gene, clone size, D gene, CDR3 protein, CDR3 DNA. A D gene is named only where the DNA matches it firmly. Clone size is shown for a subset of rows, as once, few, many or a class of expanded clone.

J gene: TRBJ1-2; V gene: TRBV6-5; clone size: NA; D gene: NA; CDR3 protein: CASSYSRGGGYTF; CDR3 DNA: TGTGCCAGCAGTTACTCGCGGGGCGGGGGCTACACCTTC
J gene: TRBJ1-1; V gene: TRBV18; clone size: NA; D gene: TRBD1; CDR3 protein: CASSPVMGTGDTEAFF; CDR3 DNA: TGTGCCAGCTCACCAGTAATGGGGACAGGGGACACTGAAGCTTTCTTT
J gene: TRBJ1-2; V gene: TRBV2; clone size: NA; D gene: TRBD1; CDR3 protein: CASTLNWDRRAYGYTF; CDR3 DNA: TGTGCCAGCACCTTGAATTGGGACAGGCGAGCCTATGGCTACACCTTC
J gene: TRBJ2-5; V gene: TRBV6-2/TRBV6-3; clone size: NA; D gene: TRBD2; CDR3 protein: CASSFALAGVGETQYF; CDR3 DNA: TGTGCCAGCAGTTTCGCCCTGGCGGGAGTTGGTGAGACCCAGTACTTC
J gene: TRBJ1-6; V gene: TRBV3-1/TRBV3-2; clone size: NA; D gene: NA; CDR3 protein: CASSQTGLGASPLHF; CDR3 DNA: TGTGCCAGCAGCCAAACAGGGTTGGGTGCGTCACCCCTCCACTTT
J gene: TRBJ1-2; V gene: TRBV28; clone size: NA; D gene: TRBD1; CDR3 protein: CASSLTGARTGYTF; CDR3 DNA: TGTGCCAGCAGTTTAACAGGGGCTCGGACTGGCTACACCTTC
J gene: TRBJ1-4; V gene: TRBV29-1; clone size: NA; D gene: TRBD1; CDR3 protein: CSAKDRGNMEKLFF; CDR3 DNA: TGCAGCGCCAAAGACAGGGGGAATATGGAAAAACTGTTTTTT
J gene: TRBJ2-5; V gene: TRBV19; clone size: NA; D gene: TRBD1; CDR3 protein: CASSSYRGETQYF; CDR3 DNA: TGTGCCAGTAGTTCGTACAGGGGAGAGACCCAGTACTTC
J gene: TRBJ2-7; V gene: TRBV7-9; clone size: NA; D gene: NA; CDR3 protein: CASSFGTIPYEQYF; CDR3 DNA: TGTGCCAGCAGCTTCGGGACAATTCCTTACGAGCAGTACTTC
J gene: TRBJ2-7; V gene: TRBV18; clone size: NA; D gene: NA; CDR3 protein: CASSPLGREGNEQYF; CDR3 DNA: TGTGCCAGCTCACCACTGGGCAGGGAAGGGAACGAGCAGTACTTC
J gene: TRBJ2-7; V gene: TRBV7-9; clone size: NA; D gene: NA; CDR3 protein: CASSFRTDSYEQYF; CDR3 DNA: TGTGCCAGCAGCTTCCGGACTGACTCCTACGAGCAGTACTTC
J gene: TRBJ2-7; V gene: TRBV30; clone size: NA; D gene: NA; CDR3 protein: CAWSVKFRGRGVPTF; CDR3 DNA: TGTGCCTGGAGTGTAAAGTTTAGGGGCAGGGGAGTTCCTACCTTC
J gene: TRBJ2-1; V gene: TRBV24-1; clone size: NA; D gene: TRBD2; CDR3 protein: CATSDLNTASGSQEQFF; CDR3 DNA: TGTGCCACCAGTGATTTGAATACGGCTAGCGGGAGTCAGGAGCAGTTCTTC
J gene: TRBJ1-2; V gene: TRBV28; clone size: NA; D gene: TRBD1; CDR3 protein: CASSWRDRGGYGYTF; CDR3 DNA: TGTGCCAGCAGTTGGCGCGACAGGGGCGGCTATGGCTACACCTTC
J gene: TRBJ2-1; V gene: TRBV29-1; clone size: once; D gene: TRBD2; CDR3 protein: CSVEFKAGGRGTSSYNEQFF; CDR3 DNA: TGCAGCGTTGAGTTTAAGGCGGGAGGGAGGGGGACTAGCTCCTACAATGAGCAGTTCTTC
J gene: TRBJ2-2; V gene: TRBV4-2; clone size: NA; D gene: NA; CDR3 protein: CASSRDTVPGELFF; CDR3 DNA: TGTGCCAGCAGTCGGGACACCGTACCCGGGGAGCTGTTTTTT
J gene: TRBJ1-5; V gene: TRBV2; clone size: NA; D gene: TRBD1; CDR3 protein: CASSYEDRGLLNQPQHF; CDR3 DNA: TGTGCCAGCTCGTACGAGGACAGGGGGCTTCTCAATCAGCCCCAGCATTTT
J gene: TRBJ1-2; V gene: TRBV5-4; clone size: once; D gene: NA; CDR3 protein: CASSLGGGSGGVYGYTF; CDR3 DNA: TGTGCCAGCAGCTTGGGTGGAGGGTCAGGCGGCGTTTATGGCTACACCTTC
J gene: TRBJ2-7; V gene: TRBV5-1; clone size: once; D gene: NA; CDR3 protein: CASSFGGAREEQYF; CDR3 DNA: TGCGCCAGCAGTTTTGGGGGCGCGAGGGAAGAGCAGTACTTC
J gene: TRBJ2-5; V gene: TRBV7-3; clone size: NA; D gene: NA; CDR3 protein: CASSLHGLTHRETQYF; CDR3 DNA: TGTGCCAGCAGCTTGCATGGGCTAACCCATAGGGAGACCCAGTACTTC
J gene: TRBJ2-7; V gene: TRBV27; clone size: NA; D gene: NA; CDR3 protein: CASRRGGRSYEQYF; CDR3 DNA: TGTGCCAGCAGAAGGGGCGGACGGTCCTACGAGCAGTACTTC
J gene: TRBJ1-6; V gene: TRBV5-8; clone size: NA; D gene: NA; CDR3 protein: CASSVSGQIARSPLHF; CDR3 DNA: TGTGCCAGCAGCGTGTCGGGACAAATTGCTCGTTCACCCCTCCACTTT
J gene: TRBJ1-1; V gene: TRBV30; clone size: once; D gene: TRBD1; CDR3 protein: CACDPGQVPWEAFF; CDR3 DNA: TGTGCCTGCGACCCGGGACAGGTTCCCTGGGAAGCTTTCTTT
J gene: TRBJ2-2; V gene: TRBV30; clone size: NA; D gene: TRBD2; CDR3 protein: CAWNPSSGIVGELFF; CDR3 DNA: TGTGCCTGGAACCCCTCTAGCGGGATTGTCGGGGAGCTGTTTTTT
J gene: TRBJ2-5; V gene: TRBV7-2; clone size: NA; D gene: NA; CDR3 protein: CASTPRMGGVDREYF; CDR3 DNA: TGTGCCAGCACCCCTAGGATGGGCGGGGTTGATCGGGAGTACTTC
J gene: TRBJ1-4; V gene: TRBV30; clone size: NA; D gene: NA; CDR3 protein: CAWSHLINEKLFF; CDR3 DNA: TGTGCCTGGAGTCACTTGATTAATGAAAAACTGTTTTTT
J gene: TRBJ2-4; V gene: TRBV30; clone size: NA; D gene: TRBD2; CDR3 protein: CAWAGGNIQYF; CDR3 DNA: TGTGCCTGGGCGGGGGGGAACATTCAGTACTTC
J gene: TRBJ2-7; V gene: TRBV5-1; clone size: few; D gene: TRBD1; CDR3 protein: CASSIDRAYYEQYF; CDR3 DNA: TGCGCCAGCAGCATAGACAGGGCCTACTACGAGCAGTACTTC